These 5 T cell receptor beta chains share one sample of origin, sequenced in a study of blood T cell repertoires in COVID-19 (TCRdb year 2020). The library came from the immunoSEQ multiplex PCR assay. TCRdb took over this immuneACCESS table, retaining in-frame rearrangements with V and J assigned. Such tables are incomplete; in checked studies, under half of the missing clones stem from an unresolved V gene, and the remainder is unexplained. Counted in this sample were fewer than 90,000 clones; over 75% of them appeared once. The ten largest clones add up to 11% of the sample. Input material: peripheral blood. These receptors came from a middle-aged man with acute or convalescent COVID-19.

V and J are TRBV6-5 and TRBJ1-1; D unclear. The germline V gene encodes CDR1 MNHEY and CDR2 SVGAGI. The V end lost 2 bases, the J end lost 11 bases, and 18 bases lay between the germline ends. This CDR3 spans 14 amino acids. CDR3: CASSYRREGVPAFF. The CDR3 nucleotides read TGTGCCAGCAGTTACCGGCGGGAGGGTGTCCCCGCTTTCTTT.

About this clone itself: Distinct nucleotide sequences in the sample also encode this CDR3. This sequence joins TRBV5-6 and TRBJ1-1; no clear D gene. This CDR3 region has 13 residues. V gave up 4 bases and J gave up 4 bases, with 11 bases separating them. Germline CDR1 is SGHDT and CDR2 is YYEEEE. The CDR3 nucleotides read TGTGCCAGCAGCCCTAGCTCCGGCACTGAAGCTTTCTTT. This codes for CASSPSSGTEAFF.

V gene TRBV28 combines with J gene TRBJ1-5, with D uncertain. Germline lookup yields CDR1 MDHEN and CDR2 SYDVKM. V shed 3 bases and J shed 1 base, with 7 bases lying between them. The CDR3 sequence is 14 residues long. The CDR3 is CASSLARSNQPQHF. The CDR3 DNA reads TGTGCCAGCAGTTTGGCGCGGAGCAATCAGCCCCAGCATTTT.

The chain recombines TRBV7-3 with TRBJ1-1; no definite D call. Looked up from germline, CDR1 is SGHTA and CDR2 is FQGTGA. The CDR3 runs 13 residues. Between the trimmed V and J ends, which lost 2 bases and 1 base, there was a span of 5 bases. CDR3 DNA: TGTGCCAGCAGCTTAGGCAGGAACACTGAAGCTTTCTTT. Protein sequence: CASSLGRNTEAFF.

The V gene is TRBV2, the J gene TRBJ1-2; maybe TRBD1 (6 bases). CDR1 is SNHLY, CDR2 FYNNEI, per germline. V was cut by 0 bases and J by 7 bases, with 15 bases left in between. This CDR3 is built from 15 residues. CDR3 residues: CASSEARAGVSGYTF. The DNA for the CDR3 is TGTGCCAGCAGTGAAGCTAGGGCAGGGGTGAGTGGCTACACCTTC. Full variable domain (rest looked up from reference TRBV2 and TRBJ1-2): EPEVTQTPSHQVTQMGQEVILRCVPISNHLYFYWYRQILGQKVEFLVSFYNNEISEKSEIFDDQFSVERPDGSNFTLKIRSTKLEDSAMYFCASSEARAGVSGYTFGSGTRLTVV.